This record looks at one TCR beta chain sequence and its context. Its specificity is unknown. Specified time point: cycle 4 day 1 (C4D1), after around six weeks of nivolumab. There was relapse after autologous stem cell transplantation in every patient, and there was variation in brentuximab vedotin exposure. The authors purified CD4+ T cells from thawed PBMCs by magnetic negative selection. The sample originates from a study of PD-1 blockade in classical Hodgkin lymphoma. Background on the study: Every 2 weeks, patients had 3 mg/kg nivolumab intravenously.

Germline CDR1 SGHAT, CDR2 FQNNGV. The length of the CDR3 is 14 residues. V lost 4 bases and J 5 bases, leaving 14 bases between the germline ends. The repertoire was sequenced with immunoSEQ multiplex PCR; TCRdb's copy has only in-frame clones and lacks some. The sample yields fewer than 35,000 clones, around 90% seen once. Study observations and caveats: Similar baseline diversity was found in complete responders and newly diagnosed patients.

The receptor was derived from a human donor with classical Hodgkin lymphoma. The V gene is TRBV11-2, the J gene TRBJ2-5, with D possibly being TRBD1 (6 bases). The starting material was CD4+ T cells from blood, obtained before the fourth cycle of nivolumab. CDR3 coding DNA: TGTGCCAGCAGCTACAACGGACAGTGGGAGACCCAGTACTTC. Amino acids: CASSYNGQWETQYF.